This TCR beta chain emerged from a study of blood T cell repertoires in COVID-19. Study as a whole: The analysed material was cDNA or gDNA that came from T cells, B-cell-depleted T cells, or PBMCs.

Some clones are missing from TCRdb's copy, which holds only in-frame ones; the method was immunoSEQ multiplex PCR. The table shows a few hundred thousand clones, with about 87% occurring only once. Trimming took off 1 base at V and 6 bases at J, with 11 bases between the two ends. The germline V gene has CDR1 SGDLS and CDR2 YYNGEE. CDR3 length: 13 residues. The genes are TRBV9 and TRBJ2-7; maybe TRBD1 (7 bases). Sample: PBMCs or T cells enriched from blood (not recorded which). The TCR originated in a woman between 45 and 65 years old who had recovered from COVID-19. The CDR3 is CASSVLQGGEQYF. The CDR3 DNA is TGTGCCAGCAGCGTACTCCAGGGGGGCGAGCAGTACTTC.